The 7 T cell receptor beta chains below all came from one sample that was sequenced in a study of radiation and T cells in renal cell carcinoma. Time point described: blood 2 weeks post-SBRT. Noted treatment: 15 Gy SBRT to primary tumor, nephrectomy 4 weeks later. Clones were sequenced by immunoSEQ multiplex PCR, and TCRdb holds only the in-frame ones, with some missing. The sample yields some 76,000 clones, roughly 87% seen once. Here the sequenced sample was blood, taken from a patient whose treatment included radiotherapy and nephrectomy. The receptors shown here come from a man in his 60s with renal cell carcinoma.

This chain connects TRBV28 to TRBJ2-1; 7 nucleotides match TRBD1. V shed 3 bases, J shed 0 bases, and the junction held 2 bases outside the gene matches. In germline, CDR1 is MDHEN, CDR2 SYDVKM. This CDR3 region has 15 residues. The CDR3 loop reads CASSFRGSSYNEQFF. In DNA form, the CDR3 reads TGTGCCAGCAGTTTCAGGGGGAGCTCCTACAATGAGCAGTTCTTC. The complete variable domain, with remaining parts taken from reference TRBV28 and TRBJ2-1, reads DVKVTQSSRYLVKRTGEKVFLECVQDMDHENMFWYRQDPGLGLRLIYFSYDVKMKEKGDIPEGYSVSREKKERFSLILESASTNQTSMYLCASSFRGSSYNEQFFGPGTRLTVL.

The chain recombines TRBV5-1 with TRBJ2-5; the D call may be TRBD1 or TRBD2 (5 bases each). CDR1 is SGHRS, CDR2 YFSETQ, per germline. CDR3 length: 17 amino acids. Trimming removed 0 bases from V and 0 bases from J, with 15 bases in between. CDR3 amino acids: CASSLAVGETYQETQYF. DNA of the CDR3: TGCGCCAGCAGCTTGGCCGTGGGGGAAACGTACCAAGAGACCCAGTACTTC.

The chain employs TRBV28 and TRBJ2-7; TRBD1 is a possible D gene (6 bases). Trimming shortened V by 5 bases and J by 0 bases, and 23 bases separated the two germline ends. Germline lookup yields CDR1 MDHEN and CDR2 SYDVKM. The CDR3 is made up of 18 amino acids. The CDR3 protein is CASSPPGTGFSSSYEQYF. The CDR3 DNA is TGTGCCAGCAGTCCGCCGGGTACAGGGTTCTCAAGCTCCTACGAGCAGTACTTC. The whole variable domain, remainder taken from reference TRBV28 and TRBJ2-7, is DVKVTQSSRYLVKRTGEKVFLECVQDMDHENMFWYRQDPGLGLRLIYFSYDVKMKEKGDIPEGYSVSREKKERFSLILESASTNQTSMYLCASSPPGTGFSSSYEQYFGPGTRLTVT.

The V call is TRBV30, the J call TRBJ1-2, with a tentative D call TRBD1 (6 bases). From germline, CDR1 is GTSNPN and CDR2 SVGIG (reference sequence). The V end was cut by 3 bases, the J end by 3 bases, with 11 bases between. The CDR3 contains 13 residues. CDR3 sequence reads: CAWRQGRDYGYTF. The CDR3 bases are TGTGCCTGGAGGCAGGGGAGGGACTATGGCTACACCTTC.

This clone was observed a few times. J is TRBJ2-2 and V is TRBV7-9, with TRBD1 matching 7 bases. CDR3 length equals 16 residues. Germline assignment: CDR1 SEHNR and CDR2 FQNEAQ (reference sequence). V shed 5 bases, J shed 4 bases, and the junction held 10 bases outside the gene matches. The CDR3 is CASSPSMDRPTGELFF. CDR3 coding DNA: TGTGCCAGCAGCCCATCCATGGACAGGCCCACCGGGGAGCTGTTTTTT.

The DNA for the CDR3 is TGTGCCACCAGCAGAGATCGGGCCCGCAATCAGCCCCAGCATTTT. Protein product: CATSRDRARNQPQHF. The chain links TRBV15 to TRBJ1-5; D is unclear. CDR3 size: 15 residues. The germline gives CDR1 LNHNV, CDR2 YYDKDF (reference sequence). V shed 0 bases and J shed 2 bases, with 8 bases lying between them. Variable domain in full (rest from reference TRBV15 and TRBJ1-5): DAMVIQNPRYQVTQFGKPVTLSCSQTLNHNVMYWYQQKSSQAPKLLFHYYDKDFNNEADTPDNFQSRRPNTSFCFLDIRSPGLGDTAMYLCATSRDRARNQPQHFGDGTRLSIL.

The chain is built from TRBV4-2 and TRBJ1-1; TRBD1 aligns across 8 bases. Trimming at V came to 0 bases and at J to 4 bases, leaving 7 bases not matched to a gene. The CDR3 loop spans 16 amino acids. CDR1 and CDR2 (germline): LGHNA, YNFKEQ. The CDR3 DNA sequence: TGTGCCAGCAGCCAAGATAAGGGCACAGGGGGCACTGAAGCTTTCTTT. This codes for CASSQDKGTGGTEAFF.